Listed here is a single TCR beta chain. A much larger clone differs from this one at a single base, so this may be a read error. The data derive from a study of molecular identifiers for immune sequencing clone quantification. Bulk TCR libraries used previously described methods and listed TCR primers. TCRdb itself ran the PCR reads through MiXCR, one entry per CDR3 protein. Here the sample spans about 320,000 distinct CDR3 sequences, roughly a quarter being singletons. The TCR sequence derives from a human donor in good health. Some libraries in this study had Jurkat cell RNA spiked in. The sample was naive CD8+ T cells from blood, with Jurkat cell RNA spiked in. Described subset: FACS-sorted CD8+CD4-CCR7+CD45RA+ naive T cells.

The CDR3 loop reads CSARDVEELAINIQYF. As DNA, the CDR3 is TGCAGTGCTAGAGATGTGGAAGAGCTAGCCATAAACATTCAGTACTTC. The J gene is TRBJ2-4, the V gene TRBV20-1; possibly TRBD2 for D (5 bases). The CDR3 totals 16 residues. Germline V CDR1 and CDR2: DFQATT, SNEGSKA (reference sequence).